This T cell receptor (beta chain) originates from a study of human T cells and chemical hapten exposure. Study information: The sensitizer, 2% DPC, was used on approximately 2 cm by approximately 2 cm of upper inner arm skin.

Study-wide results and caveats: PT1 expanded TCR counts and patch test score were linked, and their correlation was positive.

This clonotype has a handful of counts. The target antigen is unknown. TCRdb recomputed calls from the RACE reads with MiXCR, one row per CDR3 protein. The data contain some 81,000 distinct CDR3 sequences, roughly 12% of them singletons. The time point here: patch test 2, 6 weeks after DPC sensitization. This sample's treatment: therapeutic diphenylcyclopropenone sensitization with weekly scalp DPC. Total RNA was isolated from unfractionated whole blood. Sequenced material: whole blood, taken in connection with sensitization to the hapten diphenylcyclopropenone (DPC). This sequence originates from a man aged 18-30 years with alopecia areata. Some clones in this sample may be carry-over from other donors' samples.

The DNA of the CDR3 is TGTGCCAGCTCACCACCGGCGGGGCGGGGGGGTGAAGCTTTCTTT. This codes for CASSPPAGRGGEAFF. The chain combines TRBV18 with TRBJ1-1, with D possibly TRBD1 on 5 matching bases. Trimming took 0 bases from V and 7 from J, leaving 15 bases between them. CDR1 KGHSH and CDR2 LQKENI come from the germline V gene. This CDR3 contains 15 residues.